This T cell receptor (beta chain) was recorded in a study of cytomegalovirus exposure and HLA in healthy donors. General study results and limits: A prior analysis recorded that most TCR beta V segments were productive about 87% or about 30% of the time. Several V segments, TRBV6-2 and TRBV6-3 among them, could not be told apart and were dropped. In vitro testing confirmed a few CMV-associated chains as specific for CMV antigens.

Primers included in the PCR were 60 Vbeta and 13 Jbeta primers. In the original workflow: Among the unique TCR beta chains that a later analysis counted, 75 million to 85 million in all, 10 million to 11 million were shared. The assay was immunoSEQ multiplex PCR, and TCRdb's table has in-frame clones only and misses some. Clone size and the V and J calls come from that table; the DNA yielded D and trimming. The sample holds some 120,000 clones, around 84% seen once. Deletions cut 3 bases from V and 1 base from J, with 12 bases between. The CDR3 has 15 amino acids. From germline, CDR1 is MRHNA and CDR2 SNTAGT. With regard to this clone: What it binds is not known.

Input material: PBMCs. The receptor was isolated from a man aged 30 to 39 in good health and CMV-seropositive. The gene calls are TRBV6-4 and TRBJ1-1, with D perhaps TRBD1 (5 bases). The CDR3 loop reads CASSDRTYSNTEAFF. CDR3 coding DNA: TGTGCCAGCAGTGATCGGACATACTCGAACACTGAAGCTTTCTTT.